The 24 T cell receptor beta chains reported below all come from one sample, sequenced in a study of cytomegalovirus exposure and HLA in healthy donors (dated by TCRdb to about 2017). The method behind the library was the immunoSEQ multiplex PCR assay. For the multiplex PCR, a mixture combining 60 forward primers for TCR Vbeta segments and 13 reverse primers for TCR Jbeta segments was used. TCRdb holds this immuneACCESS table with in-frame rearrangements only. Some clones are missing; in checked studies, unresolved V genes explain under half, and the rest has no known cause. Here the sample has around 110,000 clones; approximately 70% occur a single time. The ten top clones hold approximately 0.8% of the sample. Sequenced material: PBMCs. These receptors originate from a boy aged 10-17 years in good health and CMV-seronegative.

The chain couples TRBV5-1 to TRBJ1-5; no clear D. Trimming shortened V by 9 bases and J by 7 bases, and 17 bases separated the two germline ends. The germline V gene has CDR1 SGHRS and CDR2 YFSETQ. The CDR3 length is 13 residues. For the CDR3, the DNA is TGCGCCACTCGCCGGGAGCTCCTCCAGCCCCAGCATTTT. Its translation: CATRRELLQPQHF.

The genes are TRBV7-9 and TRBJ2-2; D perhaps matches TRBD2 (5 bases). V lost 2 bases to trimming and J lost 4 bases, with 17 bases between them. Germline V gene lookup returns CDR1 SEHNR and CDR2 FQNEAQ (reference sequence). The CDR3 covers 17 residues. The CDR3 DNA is TGTGCCAGCAGCTTAAGCCCCGGGATAATACCCACCGGGGAGCTGTTTTTT. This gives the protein CASSLSPGIIPTGELFF.

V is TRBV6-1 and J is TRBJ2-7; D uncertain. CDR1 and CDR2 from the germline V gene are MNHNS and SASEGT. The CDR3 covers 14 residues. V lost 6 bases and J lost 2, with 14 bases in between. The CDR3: CASSPRDKTYEQYF. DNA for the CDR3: TGTGCCAGCAGCCCGAGAGACAAGACCTACGAGCAGTACTTC.

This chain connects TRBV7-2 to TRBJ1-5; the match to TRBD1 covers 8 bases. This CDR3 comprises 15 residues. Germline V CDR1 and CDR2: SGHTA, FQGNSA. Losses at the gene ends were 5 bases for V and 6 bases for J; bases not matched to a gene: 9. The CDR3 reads CASSPRRTGIQPQHF. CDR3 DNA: TGTGCCAGCAGCCCAAGGCGGACAGGGATTCAGCCCCAGCATTTT.

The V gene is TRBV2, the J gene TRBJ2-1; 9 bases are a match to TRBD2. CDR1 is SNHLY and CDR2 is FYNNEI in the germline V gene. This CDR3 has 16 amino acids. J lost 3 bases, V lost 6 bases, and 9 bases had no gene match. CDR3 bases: TGTGCCAGCAGCGCCCAAACTAGCGGGCACTACAATGAGCAGTTCTTC. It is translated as CASSAQTSGHYNEQFF.

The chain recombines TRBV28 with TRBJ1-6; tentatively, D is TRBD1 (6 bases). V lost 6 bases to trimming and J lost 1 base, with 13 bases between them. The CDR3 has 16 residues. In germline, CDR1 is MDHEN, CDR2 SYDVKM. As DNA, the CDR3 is TGTGCCAGCAGCCTTAAACAGGGATCCTATAATTCACCCCTCCACTTT. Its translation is CASSLKQGSYNSPLHF.

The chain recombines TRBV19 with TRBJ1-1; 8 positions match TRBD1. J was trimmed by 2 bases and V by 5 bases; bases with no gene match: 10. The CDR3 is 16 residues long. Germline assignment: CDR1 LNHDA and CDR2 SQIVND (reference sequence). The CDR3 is CASSSPLGTGNTEAFF. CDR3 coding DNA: TGTGCCAGTAGTTCTCCGTTAGGGACAGGAAACACTGAAGCTTTCTTT.

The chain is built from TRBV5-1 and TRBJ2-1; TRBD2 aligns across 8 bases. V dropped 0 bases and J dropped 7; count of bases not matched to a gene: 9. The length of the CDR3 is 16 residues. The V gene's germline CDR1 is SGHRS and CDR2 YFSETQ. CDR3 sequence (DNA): TGCGCCAGCAGCTTGGCCTTTAGGACTAGCAGGAATGAGCAGTTCTTC. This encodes CASSLAFRTSRNEQFF.

CDR3 region: CASRRGQGTEAFF. In DNA, the CDR3 is TGTGCCAGCAGGCGGGGCCAGGGCACTGAAGCTTTCTTT. The rearrangement joins TRBV11-2 to TRBJ1-1, with D perhaps TRBD1 (5 bases). Trimming removed 6 bases at V and 4 bases at J, with 12 bases between. Germline CDR1 is SGHAT and CDR2 is FQNNGV. The length of the CDR3 is 13 residues.

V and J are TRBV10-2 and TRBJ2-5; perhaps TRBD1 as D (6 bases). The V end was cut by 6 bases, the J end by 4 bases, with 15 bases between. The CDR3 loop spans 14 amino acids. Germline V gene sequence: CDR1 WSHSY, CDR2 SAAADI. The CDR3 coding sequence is TGCGCCAGCAGACCTCCAGGGGTCGGAGAGACCCAGTACTTC. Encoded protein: CASRPPGVGETQYF.

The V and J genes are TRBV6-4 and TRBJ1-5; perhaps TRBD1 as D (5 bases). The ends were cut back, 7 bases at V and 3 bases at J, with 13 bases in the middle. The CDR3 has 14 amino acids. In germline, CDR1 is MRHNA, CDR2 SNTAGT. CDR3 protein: CASTSDTINQPQHF. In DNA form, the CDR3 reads TGTGCCAGCACCTCGGACACCATCAATCAGCCCCAGCATTTT.

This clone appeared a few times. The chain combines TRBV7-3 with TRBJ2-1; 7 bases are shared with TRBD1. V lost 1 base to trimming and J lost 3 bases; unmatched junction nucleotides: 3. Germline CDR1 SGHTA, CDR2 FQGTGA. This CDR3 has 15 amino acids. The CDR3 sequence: CASSLRGGGYNEQFF. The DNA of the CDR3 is TGTGCCAGCAGCTTAAGAGGGGGCGGCTACAATGAGCAGTTCTTC.

The CDR3 coding sequence is TGTGCCAGCGCTTCGGGTTTCGGTGAGCAGTTCTTC. Translated: CASASGFGEQFF. The genes are TRBV9 and TRBJ2-1; D is unclear. CDR1 and CDR2 from the germline V gene are SGDLS and YYNGEE. The CDR3 covers 12 residues. V was trimmed by 7 bases and J by 9 bases, leaving 14 bases between them.

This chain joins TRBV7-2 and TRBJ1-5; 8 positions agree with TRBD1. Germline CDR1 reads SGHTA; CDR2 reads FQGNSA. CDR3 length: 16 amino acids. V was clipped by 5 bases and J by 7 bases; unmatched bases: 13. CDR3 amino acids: CASSPPGTGLGQPQHF. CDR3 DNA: TGTGCCAGCAGCCCGCCCGGGACAGGACTCGGACAGCCCCAGCATTTT.

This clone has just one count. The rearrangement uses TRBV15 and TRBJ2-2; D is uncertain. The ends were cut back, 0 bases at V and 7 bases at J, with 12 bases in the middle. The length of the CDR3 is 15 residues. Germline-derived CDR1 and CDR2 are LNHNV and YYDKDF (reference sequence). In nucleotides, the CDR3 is TGTGCCACCAGCAGAGATGTGGCGGCCCACGGGGAGCTGTTTTTT. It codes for CATSRDVAAHGELFF.

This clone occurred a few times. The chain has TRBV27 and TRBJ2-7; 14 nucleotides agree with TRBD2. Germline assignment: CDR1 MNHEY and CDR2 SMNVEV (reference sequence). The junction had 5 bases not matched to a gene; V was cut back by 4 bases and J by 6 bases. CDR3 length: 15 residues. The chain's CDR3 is CASSSGTSGRGEQYF. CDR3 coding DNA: TGTGCCAGCAGTTCTGGGACTAGCGGGAGAGGCGAGCAGTACTTC.

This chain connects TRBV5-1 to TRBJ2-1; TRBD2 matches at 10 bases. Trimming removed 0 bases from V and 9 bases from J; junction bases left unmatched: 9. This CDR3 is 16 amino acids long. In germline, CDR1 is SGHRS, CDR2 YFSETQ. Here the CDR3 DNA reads TGCGCCAGCAGCTTGGCCCCCGGGACTAGCGTGGGTGAGCAGTTCTTC. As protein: CASSLAPGTSVGEQFF.

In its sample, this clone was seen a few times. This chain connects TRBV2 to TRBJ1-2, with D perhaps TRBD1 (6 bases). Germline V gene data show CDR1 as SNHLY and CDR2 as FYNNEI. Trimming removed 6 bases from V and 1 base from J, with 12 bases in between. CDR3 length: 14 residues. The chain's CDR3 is CASSYRDGNYGYTF. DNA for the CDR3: TGTGCCAGCAGCTACAGGGATGGTAACTATGGCTACACCTTC.

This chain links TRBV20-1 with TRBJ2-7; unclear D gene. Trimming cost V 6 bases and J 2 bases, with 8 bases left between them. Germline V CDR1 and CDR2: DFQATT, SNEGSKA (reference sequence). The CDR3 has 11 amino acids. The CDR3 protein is CSADSAYEQYF. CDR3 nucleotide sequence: TGCAGTGCAGATTCAGCCTACGAGCAGTACTTC.

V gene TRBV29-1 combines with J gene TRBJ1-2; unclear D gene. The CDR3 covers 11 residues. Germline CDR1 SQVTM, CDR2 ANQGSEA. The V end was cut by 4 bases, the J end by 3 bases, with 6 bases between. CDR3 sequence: CSVASDYGYTF. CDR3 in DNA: TGCAGCGTTGCTAGTGACTATGGCTACACCTTC.

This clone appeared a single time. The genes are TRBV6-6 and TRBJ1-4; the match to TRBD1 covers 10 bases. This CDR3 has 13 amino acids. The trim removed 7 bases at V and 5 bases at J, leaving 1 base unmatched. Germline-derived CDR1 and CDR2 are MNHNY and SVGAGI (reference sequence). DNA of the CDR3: TGTGCCAGCAAGGGACAGGGGAATGAAAAACTGTTTTTT. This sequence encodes CASKGQGNEKLFF.

The CDR3 spells CASSLAQYEQYF. DNA for the CDR3: TGTGCCAGCAGCTTAGCCCAATACGAGCAGTACTTC. V gene TRBV7-2 combines with J gene TRBJ2-7, with D uncertain. The germline V gene encodes CDR1 SGHTA and CDR2 FQGNSA. This CDR3 spans 12 amino acids. Trimming stripped 0 bases from V and 4 bases from J, with 4 bases between.

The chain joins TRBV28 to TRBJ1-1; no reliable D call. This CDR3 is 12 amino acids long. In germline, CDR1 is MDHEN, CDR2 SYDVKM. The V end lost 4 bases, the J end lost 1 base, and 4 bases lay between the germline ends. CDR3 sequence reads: CASSYRNTEAFF. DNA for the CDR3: TGTGCCAGCAGTTACAGGAACACTGAAGCTTTCTTT.

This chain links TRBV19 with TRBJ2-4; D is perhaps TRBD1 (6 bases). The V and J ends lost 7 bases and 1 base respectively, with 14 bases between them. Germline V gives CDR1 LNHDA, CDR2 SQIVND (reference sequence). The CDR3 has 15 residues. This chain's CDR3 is CASTPGHTAKNIQYF. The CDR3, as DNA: TGTGCCAGTACCCCGGGACATACGGCCAAAAACATTCAGTACTTC.